The 20 T cell receptor beta chains in this list originate from one sample, sequenced in a study of T cell clonality in common variable immunodeficiency. Only in-frame clones appear in the TCRdb table, and some are missing; sequencing was by immunoSEQ multiplex PCR. The sample yields about 66,000 clones, without any singletons. Sequenced input: peripheral blood mononuclear cells. The receptors shown here come from a person aged 18-70 years in good health.

There are many counts of this clone. The CDR3 goes on 3 residues after the read ends, and that part is filled in from the germline J gene. The genes are TRBV18 and TRBJ1-5; tentative D call: TRBD1 (6 bases). V lost 2 bases and J 0 bases, leaving 8 bases between the germline ends. The CDR3 runs 15 residues. From germline, CDR1 is KGHSH and CDR2 LQKENI. The sequenced CDR3 bases are TGTGCCAGCTCACCAACAGGGTCTAGCAATCAGCCC. Encoded protein: CASSPTGSSNQP. The full CDR3 sequence reads CASSPTGSSNQPQHF.

This clone occurred many times. The DNA read from the CDR3 is TGTGCCAGCAGCATAACCTACGAG. Its translation is CASSITYE. The CDR3 in full is CASSITYEQYF. V is TRBV5-5 and J is TRBJ2-7; D not certain. The sequenced fragment ends 3 residues before the CDR3 boundary, so the rest is inferred from the germline J gene. Germline loops: CDR1 SGHKS, CDR2 YYEKEE (reference sequence). V was pared by 4 bases and J by 2 bases, with 4 bases between. The CDR3 is 11 residues long. Together with reference TRBV5-5 and TRBJ2-7, the CDR3 gives the full variable domain: DAGVTQSPTHLIKTRGQQVTLRCSPISGHKSVSWYQQVLGQGPQFIFQYYEKEERGRGNFPDRFSARQFPNYSSELNVNALLLGDSALYLCASSITYEQYFGPGTRLTVT.

In its sample, this clone was seen many times. The CDR3 end is not reached by the read, which stops 3 residues before it; the germline J gene fills it in. The V call is TRBV10-1, the J call TRBJ1-5; D possibly corresponds to TRBD1 (5 bases). Germline V lookup: CDR1 WNHNN, CDR2 SYGVQD (reference sequence). Trimming took off 4 bases at V and 4 bases at J, with 11 bases between the two ends. There are 14 residues in the CDR3. The DNA read from the CDR3 is TGCGCCAGCAGTGCAGGGCGCCCGAATCAGCCC. Its protein is CASSAGRPNQP. The CDR3 reads in full as CASSAGRPNQPQHF.

This clone has a count of ten or more. The read ends 3 residues before the CDR3 terminus; that terminus is restored from the germline J gene. The chain is built from TRBV4-1 and TRBJ2-7, with TRBD2 matching over 7 bases. The length of the CDR3 is 17 residues. With 0 bases clipped from V and 3 bases from J, the junction kept 11 bases outside the gene matches. The germline CDR1 and CDR2 sequences are MGHRA and YSYEKL. CDR3 protein: CASSQDTPAGLSYEQYF. The covered CDR3 bases are TGCGCCAGCAGCCAAGATACCCCAGCGGGGCTCAGCTACGAG.

This clone was observed at least ten times. Read coverage stops 3 residues before the CDR3 terminus; the germline J gene supplies the remainder. The J gene is TRBJ1-1, the V gene TRBV2; the match to TRBD1 covers 9 bases. The CDR3 consists of 13 residues. Germline V lookup: CDR1 SNHLY, CDR2 FYNNEI. CDR3 bases read: TGTGCCAGCAGCTACACAGGGGGCAGAGGA. Protein product: CASSYTGGRG. In full, the CDR3 reads CASSYTGGRGAFF.

This clone was detected many times. The CDR3 is CASSPVQGAPEQFF. CDR3 bases read: TGTGCCAGCAGCCCCGTTCAGGGGGCCCCTGAG. The chain uses TRBV7-3 and TRBJ2-1; 8 bases line up with TRBD1. The CDR3 is cut off 3 residues early in the read; its end comes from the germline J gene. The CDR3 has 14 residues. Per the germline V gene, CDR1 is SGHTA and CDR2 is FQGTGA. V gave up 5 bases and J gave up 9 bases; unmatched junction bases: 9.

This clone was seen repeatedly, ten times or more. Read coverage stops 3 residues before the CDR3 terminus; the germline J gene supplies the remainder. This sequence joins TRBV6-1 and TRBJ2-7, with no clear D. Germline values: CDR1 MNHNS, CDR2 SASEGT. The CDR3 extends over 15 amino acids. V was cut by 0 bases and J by 2 bases, with 11 bases left in between. CDR3 protein: CASSEALGRTYEQYF. The sequenced part of the CDR3 DNA is TGTGCCAGCAGTGAAGCGCTCGGCAGGACCTACGAG.

This clone was detected many times. The sequence runs out 3 residues before the end of the CDR3; the remainder is reconstructed from the germline J gene. The genes are TRBV7-7 and TRBJ2-2, with 7 positions matching TRBD2. With 4 bases clipped from V and 6 bases from J, the junction kept 2 bases outside the gene matches. The CDR3 sequence is 13 residues long. The germline CDR1 and CDR2 sequences are SSHAT and FNYEAQ (reference sequence). The CDR3 loop reads CASSSGLAGELFF. The CDR3 bases that were read are TGTGCCAGCAGCTCCGGACTAGCCGGGGAG.

Many counts were recorded for this clone. Coverage ceases 3 residues before the CDR3 finishes, and the germline J gene fills in the end. The V call is TRBV6-4, the J call TRBJ2-6; D gene unclear. V lost 0 bases and J lost 1, with 7 bases in between. Per the germline V gene, CDR1 is MRHNA and CDR2 is SNTAGT. This CDR3 contains 16 residues. CDR3 DNA, as far as it was read: TGTGCCAGCAGTGACTCGAAGGGTTCTGGGGCCAACGTC. It specifies CASSDSKGSGANV. The whole CDR3 protein reads CASSDSKGSGANVLTF.

This clone was recorded many times. The sequence runs out 3 residues before the end of the CDR3; the remainder is reconstructed from the germline J gene. V usage is TRBV28 and J usage is TRBJ2-1; weak D call: TRBD2 (5 bases). V lost 2 bases and J 0 bases, leaving 14 bases between the germline ends. The CDR3 covers 17 residues. Germline CDR1 reads MDHEN; CDR2 reads SYDVKM. CDR3 residues: CASSLPASKSSYNEQFF. The sequenced part of the CDR3 DNA is TGTGCCAGCAGTTTACCGGCTAGCAAGAGCTCCTACAATGAG.

The table lists this clone with many counts. The read terminates 3 residues before the CDR3 end, so the remaining end is supplied by the germline J gene. The rearrangement uses TRBV20-1 and TRBJ2-7, with TRBD1 matching over 7 bases. The CDR3 extends over 14 amino acids. The trim removed 3 bases at V and 0 bases at J, leaving 5 bases unmatched. The germline CDR1 and CDR2 sequences are DFQATT and SNEGSKA (reference sequence). The CDR3 sequence: CSARTGRNSYEQYF. The DNA read from the CDR3 is TGCAGTGCTAGGACAGGGCGGAACTCCTACGAG.

This clone was seen ten or more times. The read halts 3 residues ahead of the CDR3 end, with the missing end drawn from the germline J gene. This chain connects TRBV20-1 to TRBJ1-5; weak D call: TRBD1 (6 bases). The CDR3 sequence is 14 residues long. Germline-derived CDR1 and CDR2 are DFQATT and SNEGSKA (reference sequence). The V end was cut by 5 bases, the J end by 1 base, with 12 bases between. CDR3 in amino acids: CSALIGQSNQPQHF. The sequenced part of the CDR3 DNA is TGCAGTGCTTTAATAGGACAGAGCAATCAGCCC.

At least ten counts were recorded for this clone. The read ends 3 residues before the CDR3 terminus; that terminus is restored from the germline J gene. The chain recombines TRBV30 with TRBJ1-5; 12 nucleotides match TRBD1. Germline lookup yields CDR1 GTSNPN and CDR2 SVGIG (reference sequence). This CDR3 spans 18 amino acids. V gave up 1 base and J gave up 0 bases; unmatched junction bases: 7. The chain's CDR3 is CAWSGGTGGSASNQPQHF. The sequenced CDR3 bases are TGTGCCTGGAGTGGCGGGACAGGGGGCTCGGCTAGCAATCAGCCC.

This clone was observed at least ten times. The CDR3 extends 3 residues past the end of the read, so its final part is completed from the germline J gene. This chain connects TRBV5-1 to TRBJ2-3, with D uncertain. Germline-derived CDR1 and CDR2 are SGHRS and YFSETQ. The ends were cut back, 2 bases at V and 2 bases at J, with 9 bases in the middle. The CDR3 covers 14 residues. The sequenced CDR3 bases are TGCGCCAGCAGCTTTGTTGCGTTCACAGATACG. It specifies CASSFVAFTDT. The entire CDR3 protein reads CASSFVAFTDTQYF.

At least ten counts were recorded for this clone. The DNA read from the CDR3 is TGTGCCAGCAGTGAAGAGTGGGCGGGCGCCACAGATACG. Protein product: CASSEEWAGATDT. The entire CDR3 protein reads CASSEEWAGATDTQYF. V and J are TRBV6-1 and TRBJ2-3, with a tentative D call TRBD2 (5 bases). The read terminates 3 residues before the CDR3 end, so the remaining end is supplied by the germline J gene. V was cut by 1 base and J by 2 bases, with 13 bases left in between. Germline lookup yields CDR1 MNHNS and CDR2 SASEGT. CDR3 size: 16 residues.

This clone came up many times. The CDR3 extends 3 residues past the end of the read, so its final part is completed from the germline J gene. The chain couples TRBV19 to TRBJ2-5, with 9 nucleotides matching TRBD1. This CDR3 is 15 amino acids long. The germline CDR1 and CDR2 sequences are LNHDA and SQIVND (reference sequence). V trimming: 4 bases; J trimming: 5 bases; junction bases outside the gene matches: 8. CDR3 DNA, as far as it was read: TGTGCCAGTAGTACAGGGACAGGGAAAGGGGAGACC. Protein: CASSTGTGKGET. The entire CDR3 sequence reads CASSTGTGKGETQYF.

This clone was found many times. The read halts 3 residues ahead of the CDR3 end, with the missing end drawn from the germline J gene. This chain connects TRBV3-1 (or the pseudogene TRBV3-2) to TRBJ2-3; TRBD2 matches 10 bases. The J segment lost 3 bases and the V segment lost 1 base, leaving 4 bases of the junction unmatched. Germline V CDR1 and CDR2: LGHDT, YNNKEL (reference sequence). The CDR3 loop spans 16 amino acids. The DNA read from the CDR3 is TGTGCCAGCAGCCAAGTACTAGCGGGACTGACAGATACG. This codes for CASSQVLAGLTDT. The complete CDR3 reads CASSQVLAGLTDTQYF.

At least ten counts were recorded for this clone. The read ends 3 residues shy of where the CDR3 ends; the end is completed using the germline J gene. The V call is TRBV18, the J call TRBJ2-1; D is possibly TRBD2 (6 bases). Per the germline V gene, CDR1 is KGHSH and CDR2 is LQKENI. V was cut by 2 bases and J by 6 bases, with 17 bases left in between. This CDR3 is 16 amino acids long. CDR3 residues: CASSPRRAAVSNEQFF. CDR3 DNA (partial): TGTGCCAGCTCACCAAGGAGGGCCGCAGTAAGCAATGAG.

This clone was detected ten times or more. The sequenced fragment ends 3 residues before the CDR3 boundary, so the rest is inferred from the germline J gene. This sequence joins TRBV9 and TRBJ1-2, with D possibly TRBD1 on 5 matching bases. V was pared by 0 bases and J by 0 bases, with 12 bases between. This CDR3 region has 16 residues. Germline V gene sequence: CDR1 SGDLS, CDR2 YYNGEE. The sequenced part of the CDR3 DNA is TGTGCCAGCAGCGTAGGAGGGGAGGTTTCTAACTATGGC. Amino acids: CASSVGGEVSNYG. The whole CDR3 reads CASSVGGEVSNYGYTF.

The table lists this clone with many counts. The sequenced fragment ends 3 residues before the CDR3 boundary, so the rest is inferred from the germline J gene. The chain recombines TRBV11-2 with TRBJ1-1, with D possibly being TRBD1 (5 bases). V shed 5 bases and J shed 4 bases, with 14 bases lying between them. Germline loops: CDR1 SGHAT, CDR2 FQNNGV. This CDR3 is built from 14 residues. The CDR3 DNA, read in part, is TGTGCCAGCAGCCCTTTGGGGGGATTCACTGAA. Translated: CASSPLGGFTE. The full CDR3 sequence reads CASSPLGGFTEAFF.